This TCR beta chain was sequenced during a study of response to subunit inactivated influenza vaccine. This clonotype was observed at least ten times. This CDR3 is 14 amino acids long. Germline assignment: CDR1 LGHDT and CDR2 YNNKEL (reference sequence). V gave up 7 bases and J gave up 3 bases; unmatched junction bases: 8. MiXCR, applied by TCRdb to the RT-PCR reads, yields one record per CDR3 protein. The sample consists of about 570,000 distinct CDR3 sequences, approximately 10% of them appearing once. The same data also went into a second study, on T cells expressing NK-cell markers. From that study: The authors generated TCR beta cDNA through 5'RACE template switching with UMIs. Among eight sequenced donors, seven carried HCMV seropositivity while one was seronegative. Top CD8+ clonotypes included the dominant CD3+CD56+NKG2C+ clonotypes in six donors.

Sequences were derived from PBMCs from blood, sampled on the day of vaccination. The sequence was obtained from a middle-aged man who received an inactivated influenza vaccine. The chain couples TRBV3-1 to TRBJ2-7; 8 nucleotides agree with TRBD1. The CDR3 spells CASTYGTGNYEQYF. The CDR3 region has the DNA TGTGCCAGCACGTACGGGACAGGCAACTACGAGCAGTACTTC.